The sample holds a few counts of the clone carrying this TCR beta chain. The target antigen is unknown. The germline gives CDR1 LGHDT, CDR2 YNNKEL (reference sequence). The CDR3 sequence is 19 residues long. With 0 bases removed from V and 0 bases from J, the gap between germline ends came to 20 bases. The entry originates in a study of T cells in Graves' hyperthyroidism and ophthalmopathy. Study observations and caveats: Most thyroid clonotypes expanded above 0.001 appeared in blood too. Ophthalmopathy could be told apart from stable hyperthyroidism with a 13 V-J model.

There were TCR beta CDR3 regions amplified from RNA transcripts. Researchers ran a first-round RT-PCR on the TCR CDR3 using the HTBI primer set. TCRdb ran MiXCR on the multiplex PCR reads and lists one entry per CDR3 protein. Counted here are roughly 640,000 distinct CDR3 sequences, approximately 15% occurring once; the ten biggest clones make up 2.5% to 4%. This sequence originates from a woman in her thirties or forties with Graves' ophthalmopathy. Sequencing was done on a sample of blood. The chain is built from TRBV3-1 and TRBJ2-5; D is perhaps TRBD2 (6 bases). CDR3 DNA sequence: TGTGCCAGCAGCCAAGATGTGGTTTGGGAGGAATCGTACCAAGAGACCCAGTACTTC. It encodes CASSQDVVWEESYQETQYF.